These 18 T cell receptor beta chains were all obtained from the same sample, sequenced in a study of T-cell memory formation after mild COVID-19. TCRdb processed the 5' RACE reads anew with MiXCR; each CDR3 protein has one entry. Of more than 200,000 distinct CDR3 sequences in the sample, over 15% are singletons; the top ten hold about 4%. Sequencing was done on a sample of PBMCs or a T cell subset sorted from them (not recorded which). The origin of the receptors is a man aged 18 to 29 who had mild COVID-19 (a few samples of this study predate the infection). Cell type and time point are not known.

This chain connects TRBV6-5 to TRBJ2-5; maybe TRBD2 (5 bases). Trimming took 0 bases from V and 9 from J, leaving 11 bases between them. CDR3 length: 13 amino acids. Germline V gene sequence: CDR1 MNHEY, CDR2 SVGAGI. The CDR3: CASSYSRERAQYF. The CDR3 DNA is TGTGCCAGCAGTTACTCTAGAGAGAGGGCCCAGTACTTC.

This chain connects TRBV18 to TRBJ1-2; D is possibly TRBD1 (5 bases). Trimming took 2 bases from V and 8 from J, leaving 18 bases between them. This CDR3 is built from 15 residues. CDR1 is KGHSH and CDR2 is LQKENI in the germline V gene. The CDR3 bases are TGTGCCAGCTCACCATTTGGAGGGGAGCGCGGGGGCTACACCTTC. It codes for CASSPFGGERGGYTF.

V usage is TRBV5-1 and J usage is TRBJ2-7; no definite D call. The germline gives CDR1 SGHRS, CDR2 YFSETQ. Trimming removed 0 bases at V and 0 bases at J, with 4 bases between. The CDR3 runs 13 residues. In DNA, the CDR3 is TGCGCCAGCAGCTTGGATGGCTCCTACGAGCAGTACGTC. Protein sequence: CASSLDGSYEQYV.

At least ten counts were recorded for this clonotype. The CDR3 loop is CASSFGLQARRQPQHF. As DNA, the CDR3 is TGTGCCAGCAGTTTTGGTCTACAGGCGAGGAGGCAGCCCCAGCATTTT. The gene calls are TRBV12-3 or TRBV12-4 and TRBJ1-5; TRBD1 might be the D (5 bases). With 3 bases removed from V and 7 bases from J, the gap between germline ends came to 19 bases. The CDR3 consists of 16 residues.

This clonotype has a handful of counts. This chain uses TRBV24-1 with TRBJ2-1, with 11 bases aligning to TRBD2. V lost 5 bases, J lost 0 bases, and 5 bases stayed unmatched. CDR1 and CDR2 (germline): KGHDR, SFDVKD. The CDR3 is 17 amino acids. The CDR3 here is CATSGSSGGSSYNEQFF. CDR3 DNA sequence: TGTGCCACCAGTGGGTCTAGCGGGGGGAGCTCCTACAATGAGCAGTTCTTC.

The chain couples TRBV2 to TRBJ1-5, with D possibly TRBD1 on 5 matching bases. Looked up from germline, CDR1 is SNHLY and CDR2 is FYNNEI. This CDR3 has 15 amino acids. V was shortened by 3 bases and J by 7 bases, with 16 bases between the two germline ends. The CDR3, as DNA: TGTGCCAGCAGTGATGATCGAACGGGGACGCAGCCCCAGCATTTT. It yields the protein CASSDDRTGTQPQHF.

This clonotype was found a few times. This chain uses TRBV6-2 or TRBV6-3 with TRBJ1-2, with TRBD1 identical over 7 bases. V was pared by 6 bases and J by 8 bases, with 9 bases of the junction left unmatched. There are 13 residues in the CDR3. Germline loops: CDR1 MNHEY, CDR2 SVGEGT. CDR3: CASRLDRERGYTF. The CDR3, as DNA: TGTGCCAGCAGACTCGACAGGGAAAGAGGCTACACCTTC.

The chain employs TRBV5-1 and TRBJ1-4; weak D call: TRBD1 (5 bases). Germline lookup yields CDR1 SGHRS and CDR2 YFSETQ. V gave up 0 bases and J gave up 4 bases, with 13 bases separating them. The CDR3 runs 16 residues. The CDR3 region is CASSLGGRVNNEKLFF. The DNA of the CDR3 is TGCGCCAGCAGCTTGGGGGGACGTGTCAATAATGAAAAACTGTTTTTT.

This clonotype was seen a few times. The chain has TRBV7-9 and TRBJ1-2, with unresolved D. CDR1 and CDR2 from the germline V gene are SEHNR and FQNEAQ (reference sequence). This CDR3 has 13 residues. Trimming took off 5 bases at V and 4 bases at J, with 11 bases between the two ends. The CDR3: CASSPVRSYGYTF. The DNA for the CDR3 is TGTGCCAGCAGCCCGGTCAGGTCCTATGGCTACACCTTC.

The chain has TRBV7-3 and TRBJ2-3; D is unresolved. The length of the CDR3 is 14 residues. V lost 2 bases and J 3 bases, leaving 9 bases between the germline ends. Germline V gene data show CDR1 as SGHTA and CDR2 as FQGTGA. The CDR3 spells CASSLSWATDTQYF. CDR3 nucleotides: TGTGCCAGCAGCTTATCCTGGGCTACAGATACGCAGTATTTT.

This clonotype was seen only a few times. The chain links TRBV4-1 to TRBJ1-6, with D hard to call. The germline V and J ends were trimmed by 4 bases and 3 bases, with 13 bases remaining between them. CDR1 and CDR2 from the germline V gene are MGHRA and YSYEKL. CDR3 size: 16 residues. The CDR3 is CASSPRAAGYNSPLHF. DNA for the CDR3: TGCGCCAGCAGCCCCCGGGCGGCAGGCTATAATTCACCCCTCCACTTT.

The table lists this clonotype with a few counts. The V and J genes are TRBV28 and TRBJ1-1, with unresolved D. The CDR3 runs to 13 residues. Per germline, CDR1 MDHEN and CDR2 SYDVKM. The V gene lost 11 bases and the J gene lost 1 base, with 14 bases spanning the gap. CDR3 loop: CAGKDTPNTEAFF. CDR3 nucleotide sequence: TGTGCCGGAAAAGACACCCCGAACACTGAAGCTTTCTTT.

This clonotype was counted a few times. CDR3 in DNA: TGTGCCAGCAGCGGCCCCTATCAAGAGCAGTACTTC. Translation gives CASSGPYQEQYF. The chain is built from TRBV12-3 or TRBV12-4 and TRBJ2-7; D is unclear. Trimming took off 6 bases at V and 7 bases at J, with 13 bases between the two ends. The CDR3 spans 12 residues.

The rearrangement joins TRBV4-3 to TRBJ2-6; a possible D gene is TRBD1 (6 bases). This CDR3 contains 18 residues. V lost 0 bases and J lost 0, with 12 bases in between. Germline lookup yields CDR1 LGHNA and CDR2 YSLEER. Here the CDR3 DNA reads TGCGCCAGCAGCCAAGACCCATCAGGGGCCTCTGGGGCCAACGTCCTGACTTTC. This translates into CASSQDPSGASGANVLTF.

V gene TRBV5-1 combines with J gene TRBJ1-1; D not resolved. V gave up 4 bases and J gave up 0 bases, with 7 bases separating them. CDR3 size: 13 residues. Germline-derived CDR1 and CDR2 are SGHRS and YFSETQ. The CDR3 sequence: CASSPSLNTEAFF. In nucleotides, the CDR3 is TGCGCCAGCAGCCCTTCCTTGAACACTGAAGCTTTCTTT. The full variable domain, rest sourced from reference TRBV5-1 and TRBJ1-1, is KAGVTQTPRYLIKTRGQQVTLSCSPISGHRSVSWYQQTPGQGLQFLFEYFSETQRNKGNFPGRFSGRQFSNSRSEMNVSTLELGDSALYLCASSPSLNTEAFFGQGTRLTVV.

This chain connects TRBV7-3 to TRBJ1-4, with D possibly being TRBD1 (6 bases). The CDR3 covers 17 residues. Germline V CDR1 and CDR2: SGHTA, FQGTGA. V was shortened by 5 bases and J by 0 bases, with 16 bases between the two germline ends. The chain's CDR3 is CASSQQGTDATNEKLFF. CDR3 nucleotide sequence: TGTGCCAGCAGCCAACAGGGTACAGATGCAACTAATGAAAAACTGTTTTTT.

The chain combines TRBV7-2 with TRBJ1-4; tentatively, D is TRBD1 (5 bases). There are 15 residues in the CDR3. The germline CDR1 and CDR2 sequences are SGHTA and FQGNSA. V lost 2 bases, J lost 7 bases, and 14 bases lay in between. The CDR3 region has the DNA TGTGCCAGCAGCTTAACCCAGGGTGGGGCTGAAAAACTGTTTTTT. It translates to CASSLTQGGAEKLFF.

This clonotype was counted only a few times. CDR3 region: CASTRTGRHTEAFF. CDR3 nucleotides: TGTGCCAGCACCAGGACAGGTCGGCACACTGAAGCTTTCTTT. The chain has TRBV6-6 and TRBJ1-1; 7 bases are shared with TRBD1. Germline V CDR1 and CDR2: MNHNY, SVGAGI (reference sequence). Trimming removed 7 bases from V and 3 bases from J; junction bases left unmatched: 8. There are 14 residues in the CDR3.